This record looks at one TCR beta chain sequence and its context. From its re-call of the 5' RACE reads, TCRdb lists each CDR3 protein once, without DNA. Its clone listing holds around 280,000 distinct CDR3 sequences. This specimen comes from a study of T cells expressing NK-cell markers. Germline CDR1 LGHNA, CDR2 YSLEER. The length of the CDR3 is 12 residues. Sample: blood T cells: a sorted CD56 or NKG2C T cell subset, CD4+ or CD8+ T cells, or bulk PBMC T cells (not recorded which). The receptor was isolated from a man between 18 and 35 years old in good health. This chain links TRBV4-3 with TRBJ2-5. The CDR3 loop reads CASSQAGETQYF.